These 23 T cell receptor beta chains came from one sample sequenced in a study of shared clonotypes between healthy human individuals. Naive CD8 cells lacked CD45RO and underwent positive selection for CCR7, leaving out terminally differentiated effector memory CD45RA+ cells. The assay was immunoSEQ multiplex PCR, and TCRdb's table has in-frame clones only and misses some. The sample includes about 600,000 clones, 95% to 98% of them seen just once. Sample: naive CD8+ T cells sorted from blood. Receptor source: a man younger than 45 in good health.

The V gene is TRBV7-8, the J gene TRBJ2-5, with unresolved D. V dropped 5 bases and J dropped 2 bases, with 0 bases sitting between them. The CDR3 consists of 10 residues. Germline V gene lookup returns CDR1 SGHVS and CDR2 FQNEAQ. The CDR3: CASSQETQYF. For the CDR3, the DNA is TGTGCCAGCAGCCAAGAGACCCAGTACTTC.

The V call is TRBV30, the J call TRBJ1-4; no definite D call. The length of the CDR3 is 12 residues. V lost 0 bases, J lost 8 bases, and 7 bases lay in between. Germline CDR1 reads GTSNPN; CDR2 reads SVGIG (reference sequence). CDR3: CAWSVVGEKLFF. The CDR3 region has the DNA TGTGCCTGGAGTGTTGTTGGGGAAAAACTGTTTTTT. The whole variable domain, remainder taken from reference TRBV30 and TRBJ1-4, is SQTIHQWPATLVQPVGSPLSLECTVEGTSNPNLYWYRQAAGRGLQLLFYSVGIGQISSEVPQNLSASRPQDRQFILSSKKLLLSDSGFYLCAWSVVGEKLFFGSGTQLSVL.

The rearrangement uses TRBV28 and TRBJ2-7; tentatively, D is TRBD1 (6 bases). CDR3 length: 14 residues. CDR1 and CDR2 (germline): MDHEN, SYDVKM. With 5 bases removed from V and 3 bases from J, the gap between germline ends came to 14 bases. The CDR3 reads CASSTPGQNYEQYF. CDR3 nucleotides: TGTGCCAGCAGTACTCCGGGACAAAACTACGAGCAGTACTTC.

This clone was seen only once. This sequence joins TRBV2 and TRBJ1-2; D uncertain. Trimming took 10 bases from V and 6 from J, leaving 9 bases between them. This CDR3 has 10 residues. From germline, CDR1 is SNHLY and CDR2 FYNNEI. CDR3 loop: CATKTDGYTF. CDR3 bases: TGTGCCACCAAGACGGATGGCTACACCTTC. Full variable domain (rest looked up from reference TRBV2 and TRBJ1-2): EPEVTQTPSHQVTQMGQEVILRCVPISNHLYFYWYRQILGQKVEFLVSFYNNEISEKSEIFDDQFSVERPDGSNFTLKIRSTKLEDSAMYFCATKTDGYTFGSGTRLTVV.

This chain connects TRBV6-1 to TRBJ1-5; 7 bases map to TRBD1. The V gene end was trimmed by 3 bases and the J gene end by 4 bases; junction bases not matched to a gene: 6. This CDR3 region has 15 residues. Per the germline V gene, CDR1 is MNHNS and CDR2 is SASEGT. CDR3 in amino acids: CASSERQGTNQPQHF. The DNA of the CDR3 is TGTGCCAGCAGTGAGAGACAGGGAACAAATCAGCCCCAGCATTTT.

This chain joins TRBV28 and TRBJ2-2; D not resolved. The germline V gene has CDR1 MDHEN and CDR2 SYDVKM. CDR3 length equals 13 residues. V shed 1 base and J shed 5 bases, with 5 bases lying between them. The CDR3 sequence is CASSLYETGELFF. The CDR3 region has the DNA TGTGCCAGCAGTTTATACGAGACCGGGGAGCTGTTTTTT.

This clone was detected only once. The CDR3 nucleotides read TGTGCCAGCAGCCGTGGCAGGGTTGCCTCCTACGAGCAGTACTTC. Translated, it gives CASSRGRVASYEQYF. The chain combines TRBV5-6 with TRBJ2-7; a weak D match, TRBD1 (5 bases). V lost 4 bases and J 0 bases, leaving 14 bases between the germline ends. Germline V gives CDR1 SGHDT, CDR2 YYEEEE. This CDR3 region has 15 residues.

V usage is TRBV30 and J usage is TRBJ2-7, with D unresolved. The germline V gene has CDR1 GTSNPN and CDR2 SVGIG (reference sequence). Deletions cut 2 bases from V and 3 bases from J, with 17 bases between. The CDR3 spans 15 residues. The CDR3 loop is CAWSPMGPAYYEQYF. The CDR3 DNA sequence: TGTGCCTGGAGTCCGATGGGCCCAGCATACTACGAGCAGTACTTC.

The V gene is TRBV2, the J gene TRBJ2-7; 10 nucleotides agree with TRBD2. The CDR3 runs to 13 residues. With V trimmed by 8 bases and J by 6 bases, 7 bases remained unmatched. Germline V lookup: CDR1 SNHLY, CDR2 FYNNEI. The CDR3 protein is CASSDTSGTEQYF. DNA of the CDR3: TGTGCCAGCTCCGACACTAGCGGGACCGAGCAGTACTTC.

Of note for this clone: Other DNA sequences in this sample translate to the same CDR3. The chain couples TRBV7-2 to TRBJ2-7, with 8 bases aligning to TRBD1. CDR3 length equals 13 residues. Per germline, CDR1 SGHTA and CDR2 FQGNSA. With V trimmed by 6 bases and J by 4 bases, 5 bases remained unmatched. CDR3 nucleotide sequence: TGTGCCAGCAGTTCAGGGGGCAGTTACGAGCAGTACTTC. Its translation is CASSSGGSYEQYF.

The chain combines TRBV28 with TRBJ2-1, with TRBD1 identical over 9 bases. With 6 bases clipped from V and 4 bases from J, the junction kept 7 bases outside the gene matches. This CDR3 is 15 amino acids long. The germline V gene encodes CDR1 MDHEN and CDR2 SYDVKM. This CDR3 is CASRSGTGFYNEQFF. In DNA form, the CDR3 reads TGTGCCAGCAGATCCGGGACAGGGTTTTACAATGAGCAGTTCTTC.

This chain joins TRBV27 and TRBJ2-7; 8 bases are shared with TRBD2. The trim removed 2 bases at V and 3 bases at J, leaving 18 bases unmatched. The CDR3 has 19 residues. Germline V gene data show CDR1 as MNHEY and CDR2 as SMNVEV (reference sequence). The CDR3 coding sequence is TGTGCCAGCAGTTTAACTTATAAGCGGGAGAGCGGGAGTCTCTACGAGCAGTACTTC. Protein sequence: CASSLTYKRESGSLYEQYF.

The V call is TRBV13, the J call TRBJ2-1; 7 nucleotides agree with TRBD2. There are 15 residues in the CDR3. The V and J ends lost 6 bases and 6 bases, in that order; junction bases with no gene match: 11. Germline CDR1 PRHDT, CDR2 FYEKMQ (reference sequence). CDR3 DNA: TGTGCCAGCAGTGCAAGCGGGATAGTGGGCAATGAGCAGTTCTTC. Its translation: CASSASGIVGNEQFF.

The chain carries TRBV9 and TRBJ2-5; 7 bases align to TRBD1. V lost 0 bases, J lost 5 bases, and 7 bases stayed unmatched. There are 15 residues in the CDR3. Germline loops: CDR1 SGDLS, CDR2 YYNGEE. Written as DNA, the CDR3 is TGTGCCAGCAGCGTAGAAGGCAGGGGGAAGGAGACCCAGTACTTC. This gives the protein CASSVEGRGKETQYF.

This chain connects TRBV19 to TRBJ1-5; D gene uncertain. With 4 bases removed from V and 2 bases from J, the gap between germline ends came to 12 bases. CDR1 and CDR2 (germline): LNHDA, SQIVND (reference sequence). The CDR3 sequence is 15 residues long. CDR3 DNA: TGTGCCAGTAGTAACACAGAACGCGGCAATCAGCCCCAGCATTTT. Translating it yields CASSNTERGNQPQHF.

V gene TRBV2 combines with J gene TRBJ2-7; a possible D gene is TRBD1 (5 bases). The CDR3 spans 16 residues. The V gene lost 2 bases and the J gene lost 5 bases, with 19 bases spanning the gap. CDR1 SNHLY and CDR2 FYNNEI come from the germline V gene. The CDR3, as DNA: TGTGCCAGCAGTGAAACGTTGAACAGGCCCGCGGACGAGCAGTACTTC. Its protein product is CASSETLNRPADEQYF.

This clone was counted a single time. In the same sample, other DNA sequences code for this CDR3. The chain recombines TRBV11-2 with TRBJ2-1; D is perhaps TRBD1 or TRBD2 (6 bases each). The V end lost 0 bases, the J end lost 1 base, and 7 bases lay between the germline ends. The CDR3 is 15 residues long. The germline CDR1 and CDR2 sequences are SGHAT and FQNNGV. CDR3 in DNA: TGTGCCAGCAGCTTAGAAGGGGGGTCCTACAATGAGCAGTTCTTC. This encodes CASSLEGGSYNEQFF.

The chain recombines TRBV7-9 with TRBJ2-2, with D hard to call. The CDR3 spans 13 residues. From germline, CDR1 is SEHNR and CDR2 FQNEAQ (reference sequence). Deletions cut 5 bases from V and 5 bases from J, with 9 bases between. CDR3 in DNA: TGTGCCAGCAGCGTATCAGTGACCGGGGAGCTGTTTTTT. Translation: CASSVSVTGELFF.

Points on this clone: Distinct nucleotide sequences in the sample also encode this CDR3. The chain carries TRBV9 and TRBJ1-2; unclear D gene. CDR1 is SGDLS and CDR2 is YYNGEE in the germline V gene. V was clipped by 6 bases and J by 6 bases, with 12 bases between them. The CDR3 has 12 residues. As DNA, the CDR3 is TGTGCCAGCAAGGACCGGGTAGATGGCTACACCTTC. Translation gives CASKDRVDGYTF.

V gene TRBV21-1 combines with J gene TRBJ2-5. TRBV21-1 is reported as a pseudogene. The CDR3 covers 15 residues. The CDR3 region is CASSPKGWYQETQYF. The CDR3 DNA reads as TGTGCCAGCAGCCCAAAAGGTTGGTACCAAGAGACCCAGTACTTC.

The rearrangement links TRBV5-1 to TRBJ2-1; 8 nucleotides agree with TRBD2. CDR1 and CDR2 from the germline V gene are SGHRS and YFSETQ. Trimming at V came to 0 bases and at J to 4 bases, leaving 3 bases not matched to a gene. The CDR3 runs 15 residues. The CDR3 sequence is CASSLGIAGYNEQFF. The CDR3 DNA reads TGCGCCAGCAGCTTGGGGATAGCGGGGTACAATGAGCAGTTCTTC.

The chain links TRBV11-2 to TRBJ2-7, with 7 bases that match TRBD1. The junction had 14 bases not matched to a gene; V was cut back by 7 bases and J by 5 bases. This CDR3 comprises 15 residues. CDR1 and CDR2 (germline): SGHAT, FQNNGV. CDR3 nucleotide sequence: TGTGCCAGCAACAACTACGGCCGGGACAGCAACGAGCAGTACTTC. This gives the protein CASNNYGRDSNEQYF.

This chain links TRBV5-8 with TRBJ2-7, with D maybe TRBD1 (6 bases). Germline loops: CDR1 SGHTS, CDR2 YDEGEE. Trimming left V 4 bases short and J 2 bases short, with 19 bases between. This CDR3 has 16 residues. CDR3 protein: CASSPGMRGGPYEQYF. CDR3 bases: TGTGCCAGCAGCCCAGGGATGCGAGGGGGTCCCTACGAGCAGTACTTC.